A selection of T cell receptor beta chains follows, all from one sample in a study of beta chain features in type 1 diabetes. TCRdb keeps only in-frame clones here, not all; method: immunoSEQ multiplex PCR. The repertoire includes about 620,000 clones, roughly a sixth of them detected once, and approximately 0.099% sits in the top ten. Sequenced input: naive CD4+ T cells from blood. The receptors were sampled from a man aged 18 to 29 in good health. Each CDR3 is given with its conserved first and last residue. Each record gives: J gene, V gene, clone size, D gene, CDR3 DNA, CDR3 protein. A D gene is named only where the DNA matches it firmly. Clone sizes are given selectively: once, few, many, or a class where the clone is expanded.

TRBJ1-1,TRBV6-1,.,.,TGTGCCAGCAGTGACTTCGGGAGGGGCGTAACTGAAGCTTTCTTT,CASSDFGRGVTEAFF
TRBJ2-2,TRBV4-1,few,.,TGCGCCAGCAGCCAGGACCAAAACAGGCTCACCGGGGAGCTGTTTTTT,CASSQDQNRLTGELFF
TRBJ2-7,TRBV20-1,few,.,TGCAGTGCGTGGGGGGACGAGCAGTACTTC,CSAWGDEQYF
TRBJ2-7,TRBV5-1,few,.,TGCGCCAGCAGCTTGGAACAGGGTCCCTACGAGCAGTACTTC,CASSLEQGPYEQYF
TRBJ1-6,TRBV7-2,.,.,TGTGCCAGCAGCCGAACAGGGATCCATTCACCCCTCCACTTT,CASSRTGIHSPLHF
TRBJ1-5,TRBV2,few,.,TGTGCCAGCAGTGAAGAAACAGGGAGCAATCAGCCCCAGCATTTT,CASSEETGSNQPQHF
TRBJ1-5,TRBV19,.,TRBD1,TGTGCCAGTAGCGTGACAGGGATTAATCAGCCCCAGCATTTT,CASSVTGINQPQHF
TRBJ2-6,TRBV5-6,few,.,TGTGCCAGCAGCCCCGGACAGACGTCCTCTGGGGCCAACGTCCTGACTTTC,CASSPGQTSSGANVLTF
TRBJ2-5,TRBV7-9,few,.,TGTGCCAGCAGCCCCTCCCGAGAGACCCAGTACTTC,CASSPSRETQYF
TRBJ2-5,TRBV7-2,few,.,TGTGCCAGCAGCTTAGTTGGAGGGATAACCCAAGAGACCCAGTACTTC,CASSLVGGITQETQYF
TRBJ1-2,TRBV7-9,few,.,TGTGCCAGCAGCTTAGCTAACTATGGCTACACCTTC,CASSLANYGYTF
TRBJ2-3,TRBV4-3,few,TRBD1,TGCGCCAGCAGCCAGGATCCGGGACAGGGAATTCTTTCGGATACGCAGTATTTT,CASSQDPGQGILSDTQYF
TRBJ2-6,TRBV19,.,.,TGTGCCAGTAGTATGAGGACAATCTCTGGGGCCAACGTCCTGACTTTC,CASSMRTISGANVLTF
TRBJ1-5,TRBV5-1,once,.,TGCGCCAGCAGCTCGACCGATTCTCAGCTCCAGCCCCAGCATTTT,CASSSTDSQLQPQHF
TRBJ2-5,TRBV7-2,.,.,TGTGCCAGCAGCTTATCGGCAGGGAAAGAGACCCAGTACTTC,CASSLSAGKETQYF
TRBJ2-1,TRBV29-1,few,TRBD2,TGCAGCGTTGGGGCCCGAAAGGGGAGGGATTACAATGAGCAGTTCTTC,CSVGARKGRDYNEQFF
TRBJ2-3,TRBV7-3,.,.,TGTGCCAGCAGCCCCAGCTTAGTCACAGATACGCAGTATTTT,CASSPSLVTDTQYF
TRBJ1-2,TRBV29-1,.,.,TGCAGCGTTGAGGGAGATGGCTACACCTTC,CSVEGDGYTF
TRBJ2-1,TRBV28,few,TRBD2,TGTGCCAGCATAACAAGCGGGAACAATGAGCAGTTCTTC,CASITSGNNEQFF
TRBJ2-7,TRBV5-1,few,.,TGCGCCAGCAGCTTGACTGCCTACGAGCAGTACTTC,CASSLTAYEQYF
TRBJ2-1,TRBV5-1,.,.,TGCGCCAGCAGCTTGCCGGCAGGCTACAATGAGCAGTTCTTC,CASSLPAGYNEQFF
TRBJ2-1,TRBV7-9,few,.,TGTGCCAGCAGCTCAGGACCGCGGGAGCAGTTCTTC,CASSSGPREQFF
TRBJ2-7,TRBV7-9,.,.,TGTGCCAGCAGCGGATATGTAAACAGGGTCTCCTACGAGCAGTACTTC,CASSGYVNRVSYEQYF
TRBJ1-2,TRBV9,.,.,TGTGCCAGCAGCGTAGAGTTGGGGACGAGAGGGAATGGCTACACCTTC,CASSVELGTRGNGYTF
TRBJ1-1,TRBV29-1,.,TRBD1,TGCAGCGTTGGGCAGGGGGGGAACACTGAAGCTTTCTTT,CSVGQGGNTEAFF
TRBJ2-7,TRBV7-3,.,.,TGTGCCAGCAGCCATGGGTCGGCCGGCGAGCAGTACTTC,CASSHGSAGEQYF
TRBJ2-5,TRBV10-3,few,.,TGTGCCATCAGTGAGTTAAGGACAGAAGAGACCCAGTACTTC,CAISELRTEETQYF
TRBJ2-1,TRBV6-5,.,.,TGTGCCAGCAGTTACTCGGGAAATGAGCAGTTCTTC,CASSYSGNEQFF
TRBJ2-1,TRBV15,few,.,TGTGCCACCAGCAGAGATCCTAGAAGGGGTGAGCAGTTCTTC,CATSRDPRRGEQFF
TRBJ2-7,TRBV6-6,few,.,TGTGCCAGCAGAGAACCTCGGGACTGGGGCGGCGAGCAGTACTTC,CASREPRDWGGEQYF
TRBJ2-7,TRBV29-1,.,.,TGCAGCTTCCGTCCAGGGGAGTTAACCTACGAGCAGTACTTC,CSFRPGELTYEQYF
TRBJ2-2,TRBV4-2,.,TRBD1,TGTGCCAGCAGCCAAGAGGGACAGGTTTACACCGGGGAGCTGTTTTTT,CASSQEGQVYTGELFF
TRBJ2-3,TRBV9,few,.,TGTGCCAGCCGTAGTAGAGGGCAGGTTTTTGGCGGGACTAGCACAGATACGCAGTATTTT,CASRSRGQVFGGTSTDTQYF
TRBJ2-5,TRBV5-6,.,.,TGTGCCAGCAGACGGGGCGGGGCCGAGACCCAGTACTTC,CASRRGGAETQYF
TRBJ2-5,TRBV4-1,.,.,TGCGCCAGCAGCCAAGATAGGGCCCAGTCGGGGACCCAGTACTTC,CASSQDRAQSGTQYF
TRBJ2-6,TRBV9,few,TRBD1,TGTGCCAGCAGCGTGACAGGGACCCGGTTGAAGGCCAACGTCCTGACTTTC,CASSVTGTRLKANVLTF
TRBJ1-2,TRBV6-5,.,TRBD1,TGTGCCAGCAGGGCTACCGGGACAGGGGACTATGGCTACACCTTC,CASRATGTGDYGYTF
TRBJ1-5,TRBV9,few,TRBD1,TGTGCCAGCAGTACGTCAGGGGGGAATCAGCCCCAGCATTTT,CASSTSGGNQPQHF
TRBJ1-5,TRBV5-1,few,.,TGCGCCAGCAGCTTGGGTCGCAATCAGCCCCAGCATTTT,CASSLGRNQPQHF
TRBJ1-2,TRBV9,few,.,TGTGCCAGCAGCGTGTCCTCCGACAGGTATGGCTACACCTTC,CASSVSSDRYGYTF
TRBJ1-1,TRBV28,few,.,TGTGCCAGCAGTTTCGCATTGAACACTGAAGCTTTCTTT,CASSFALNTEAFF
TRBJ1-1,TRBV2,.,TRBD1,TGTGCCAGCAGTGAAGGCAGGGGGCCCACTGAAGCTTTCTTT,CASSEGRGPTEAFF